The rows below give T cell receptor beta chains drawn from one sample of a study of blood T cell repertoires in COVID-19. Profiling relied on immunoSEQ multiplex PCR, and the TCRdb table lists in-frame clones only, not all of them. The top ten clones hold around 25% of a sample with under 200,000 clones, about 88% of them seen once. The sequenced sample was PBMCs or T cells enriched from blood (not recorded which). These receptor sequences come from a woman between 40 and 50 years old in a cohort exposed to, infected with or recovered from COVID-19 (not recorded which). Both conserved end residues are part of each CDR3. The D gene is left open where the match is weak. A clone size is listed for some rows: how often the clone was seen (once, few, many), or a class if it is expanded.

size,J,D,V,DNA,CDR3
once,TRBJ2-2,TRBD2,TRBV5-1,TGCGCCAGCAGCCCAGCGGGGAGGTGGACCGGGGAGCTGTTTTTT,CASSPAGRWTGELFF
.,TRBJ1-2,.,TRBV7-9,TGTGCCAGCAGCTTGTCACGCAGGGATTTCGCTGGCTACACCTTC,CASSLSRRDFAGYTF
.,TRBJ1-1,TRBD1,TRBV11-2,TGTGCCAGCAGCTTTTCCCGGGACAGCCTGGACCCGAACACTGAAGCTTTCTTT,CASSFSRDSLDPNTEAFF
.,TRBJ1-4,.,TRBV4-1,TGCGCCAGCAGCCAAGATCACCGGAGAACTAATGAAAAACTGTTTTTT,CASSQDHRRTNEKLFF
.,TRBJ2-1,TRBD1,TRBV27,TGTGCCAGCAGTGCTGGACAGGCCCACAATGAGCAGTTCTTC,CASSAGQAHNEQFF
.,TRBJ2-2,.,TRBV4-1,TGCGCCAGCAGCCAAGCGCGGACCGGGGAGCTGTTTTTT,CASSQARTGELFF
few,TRBJ1-2,.,TRBV4-1,TGCGCCAGCAGCCAAGATCTTGGGGGGATCTATGGCTACACCTTC,CASSQDLGGIYGYTF
.,TRBJ2-1,.,TRBV19,TGTGCCAGTAGTATAGTTCTTAGCGGAAGCTCCTACAATGAGCAGTTCTTC,CASSIVLSGSSYNEQFF
once,TRBJ2-5,TRBD1,TRBV18,TGTGCCAGCTCACCACCCACCGGGACAGGGGTTAAGACCCAGTACTTC,CASSPPTGTGVKTQYF
.,TRBJ1-1,.,TRBV7-9,TGTGCCAGCAGCTTAGAGGGGGGGCTGAACACTGAAGCTTTCTTT,CASSLEGGLNTEAFF
.,TRBJ1-2,.,TRBV4-1,TGCGCCAGCAGCCTGGGGGGGTCCTATGGCTACACCTTC,CASSLGGSYGYTF
.,TRBJ2-3,.,TRBV28,TGTGCCAGAAAGTTCGGGCACAGGTCGGAAACAGATACGCAGTATTTT,CARKFGHRSETDTQYF
.,TRBJ1-1,.,TRBV6-5,TGTGCCAGCATCTGGGGCGGAAGCACTGAAGCTTTCTTT,CASIWGGSTEAFF
.,TRBJ2-7,.,TRBV10-3,TGTGCCATCAACTCTTTGACAGATTACGAGCAGTACTTC,CAINSLTDYEQYF
.,TRBJ2-3,TRBD2,TRBV4-3,TGCGCCAGCAGCCGCAATCAGCGGGGGGGCGGGGATACGCAGTATTTT,CASSRNQRGGGDTQYF
.,TRBJ1-4,TRBD1,TRBV23-1,TGCGCCAACGCTCCGGGACAGGGCGCGATCAGAGCTAATGAAAAACTGTTTTTT,CANAPGQGAIRANEKLFF
.,TRBJ2-3,TRBD2,TRBV6-5,TGTGCCAGCAGTTACTCGGGACTAGCTCCGACAGATACGCAGTATTTT,CASSYSGLAPTDTQYF
.,TRBJ2-1,.,TRBV6-4,TGTGCCAGCAGTGACTCACTTTTCCCTCCTAAATACAATGAGCAGTTCTTC,CASSDSLFPPKYNEQFF
.,TRBJ2-7,TRBD2,TRBV4-1,TGCGCCAGCAGCCGGACTAGCGGGACCAGCGGAGAGCAGTACTTC,CASSRTSGTSGEQYF
.,TRBJ1-1,.,TRBV18,TGTGCCAGCTCACCATCAATTACAGGGTTCGCTGAAGCTTTCTTT,CASSPSITGFAEAFF
.,TRBJ2-2,TRBD2,TRBV28,TGTGCCAGCAGGCCGGGGGGCACCGGGGAGCTGTTTTTT,CASRPGGTGELFF
.,TRBJ2-2,TRBD1,TRBV5-8,TGTGCCAGCAGCCTCTATGGTGACAGGGGGCAAATCGGGGAGCTGTTTTTT,CASSLYGDRGQIGELFF
.,TRBJ2-2,TRBD2,TRBV3-1/TRBV3-2,TGTGCCAGCAGCTTCATCGGGGGGAGAGCCGGGGAGCTGTTTTTT,CASSFIGGRAGELFF
few,TRBJ1-3,.,TRBV9,TGTGCCAGCAGCGTAGACAGCCGGGAGGGAAACACCATATATTTT,CASSVDSREGNTIYF
.,TRBJ1-1,.,TRBV23-1,TGCGCCAGCAGTCTGGAGGGGCGGGGCACTGAAGCTTTCTTT,CASSLEGRGTEAFF
.,TRBJ2-7,.,TRBV6-6,TGTGCCAGCGAAGGAGGGAGCTCCTACGAGCAGTACTTC,CASEGGSSYEQYF
once,TRBJ1-1,TRBD1,TRBV5-1,TGCGCCAGCCGGACAGGGGGCGAGTTGAACACTGAAGCTTTCTTT,CASRTGGELNTEAFF
.,TRBJ1-5,.,TRBV4-3,TGCGCCAGCAGCCAAGATATTCGGGGAAATCAGCCCCAGCATTTT,CASSQDIRGNQPQHF
.,TRBJ1-1,.,TRBV5-1,TGCGCCAGCAGCTTAACCCCGGAGGGCGAGAAAGCTTTCTTT,CASSLTPEGEKAFF
once,TRBJ1-1,TRBD1,TRBV4-3,TGCGCCAGCAGACCGGGACAGGGGGCGGGCACTGAAGCTTTCTTT,CASRPGQGAGTEAFF
.,TRBJ2-5,TRBD1,TRBV7-2,TGTGCCAGCAGCTTCAACAGGGGGCGAGAGACCCAGTACTTC,CASSFNRGRETQYF
.,TRBJ2-2,.,TRBV9,TGTGCCAGCAGCGTTTTCGGGGGGCCGGGTGGGGAGCTGTTTTTT,CASSVFGGPGGELFF
.,TRBJ1-2,.,TRBV9,TGTGCCAGCAGCGTAGGGGGGGTCAGGACGCAAACAAACTATGGCTACACCTTC,CASSVGGVRTQTNYGYTF